This passage covers 3 T cell receptor beta chains from one sample sequenced in a study of OX40 agonist ivuxolimab in advanced cancers. The method was immunoSEQ multiplex PCR; TCRdb's version includes in-frame clones alone and lacks a portion of them. The data contain 70,000 to 90,000 clones, about 85% of them singletons. The sequencing here drew on CD4+ or CD8+ T cells sorted from blood, taken in a trial of the OX40 agonist ivuxolimab. These receptors all come from an adult with an advanced solid tumor such as melanoma, head and neck, liver or kidney cancer.

The chain recombines TRBV5-4 with TRBJ2-2; D is perhaps TRBD1 (6 bases). V was shortened by 0 bases and J by 4 bases, with 19 bases between the two germline ends. This CDR3 is 18 amino acids long. CDR1 SGHNT and CDR2 YYREEE come from the germline V gene (reference sequence). Here the CDR3 DNA reads TGTGCCAGCAGCTTGGGACCCGGACAGCAAGGAGTCACCGGGGAGCTGTTTTTT. This gives the protein CASSLGPGQQGVTGELFF.

The J gene is TRBJ2-3, the V gene TRBV10-3, with D perhaps being TRBD1 or TRBD2 (6 bases each). V lost 6 bases to trimming and J lost 1 base, with 14 bases between them. CDR1 is ENHRY and CDR2 is SYGVKD in the germline V gene. This CDR3 is built from 15 residues. The CDR3 protein is CAIREGGPRTDTQYF. Here the CDR3 DNA reads TGTGCCATCAGGGAAGGGGGGCCCCGCACAGATACGCAGTATTTT.

The table lists this clone with a count of one. V is TRBV6-6 and J is TRBJ2-6; the D is unclear. CDR1 MNHNY and CDR2 SVGAGI come from the germline V gene (reference sequence). V lost 6 bases, J lost 0 bases, and 12 bases lay in between. The CDR3 spans 16 residues. The CDR3 DNA sequence: TGTGCCAGCAGCCCTCCCAACCTCTCTGGGGCCAACGTCCTGACTTTC. Amino acid sequence: CASSPPNLSGANVLTF.